This T cell receptor beta chain was documented in a study of blood T cell repertoires in COVID-19. In the study overall: Samples of COVID-19 (acute and convalescent) were obtained from the United States, Italy and Spain. The analysed material was cDNA or gDNA that came from T cells, B-cell-depleted T cells, or PBMCs.

Trimming removed 3 bases from V and 9 bases from J, with 16 bases in between. This CDR3 region has 14 residues. Germline lookup yields CDR1 SGDLS and CDR2 YYNGEE. In the study's own analysis: Nucleated cell number was recorded as an estimate derived from reference gene primer amplification. Libraries were prepared by immunoSEQ multiplex PCR; TCRdb keeps only in-frame clonotypes and omits some of them. From that table come the V and J calls and clone size; the DNA was used to work out D and trimming. The sample lists about 180,000 clones, roughly 90% occurring once. This chain joins TRBV9 and TRBJ1-5; the D gene is possibly TRBD1 (5 bases). The source material was peripheral blood. The TCR was taken from a woman in her 50s with acute or convalescent COVID-19. The CDR3 region is CASSAGGEHRPQHF. The CDR3 DNA is TGTGCCAGCAGCGCCGGGGGGGAACATAGGCCCCAGCATTTT.